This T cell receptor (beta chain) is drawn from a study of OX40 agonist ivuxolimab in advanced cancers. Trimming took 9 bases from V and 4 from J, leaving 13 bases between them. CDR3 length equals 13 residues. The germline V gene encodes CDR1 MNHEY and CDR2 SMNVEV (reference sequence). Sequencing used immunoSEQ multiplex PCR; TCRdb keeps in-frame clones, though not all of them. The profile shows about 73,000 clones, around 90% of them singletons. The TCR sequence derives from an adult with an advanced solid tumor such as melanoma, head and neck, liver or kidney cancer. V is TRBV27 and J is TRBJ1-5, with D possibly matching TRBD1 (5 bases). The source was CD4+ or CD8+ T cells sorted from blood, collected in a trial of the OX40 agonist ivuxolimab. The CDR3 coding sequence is TGTGCCAGTGGTTGGGGGGGTAATCAGCCCCAGCATTTT. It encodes CASGWGGNQPQHF.